This TCR beta chain was recorded in a study of beta chain features in type 1 diabetes. Study as a whole: Across all samples, about 110,000,000 sorted cells were examined.

In germline, CDR1 is SGHRS, CDR2 YFSETQ. The J segment lost 4 bases and the V segment lost 3 bases, leaving 6 bases of the junction unmatched. CDR3 length equals 14 residues. Since all of the isolated RNA was reverse transcribed, expressed TCRB transcripts were what got sequenced. Using immunoSEQ multiplex PCR, the repertoire was profiled, and TCRdb retains in-frame clones only, with some absent. The sample comprises roughly 290,000 clones, approximately 15% of which are singletons, and less than 0.02% rests with the top ten. Points from the study as a whole: For Type 1 diabetes patients, all four CD4+ subsets carried TCRB CDR3s that were moderately but significantly shorter. Diminished insertions and augmented deletions at VDJ junctions characterized type 1 diabetes patients.

Points on this clone: Its specificity is unknown.

J is TRBJ2-5 and V is TRBV5-1; TRBD1 matches 7 bases. The receptor was isolated from a man aged 18 to 30 with type 1 diabetes. Material for sequencing was naive CD4+ T cells from blood. The CDR3 here is CASSSGQWRETQYF. The CDR3 DNA reads as TGCGCCAGCAGCTCGGGACAGTGGAGAGAGACCCAGTACTTC.